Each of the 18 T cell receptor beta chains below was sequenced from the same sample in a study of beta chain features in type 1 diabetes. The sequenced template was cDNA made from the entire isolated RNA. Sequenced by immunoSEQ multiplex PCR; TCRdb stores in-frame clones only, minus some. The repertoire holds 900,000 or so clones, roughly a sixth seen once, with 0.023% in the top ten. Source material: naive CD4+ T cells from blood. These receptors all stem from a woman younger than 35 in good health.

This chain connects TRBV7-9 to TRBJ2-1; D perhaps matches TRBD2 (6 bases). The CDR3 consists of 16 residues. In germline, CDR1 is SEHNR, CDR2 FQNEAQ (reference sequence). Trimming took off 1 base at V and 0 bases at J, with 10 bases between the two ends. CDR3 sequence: CASSLGGTSSYNEQFF. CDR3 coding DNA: TGTGCCAGCAGCTTAGGCGGGACTTCCTCCTACAATGAGCAGTTCTTC.

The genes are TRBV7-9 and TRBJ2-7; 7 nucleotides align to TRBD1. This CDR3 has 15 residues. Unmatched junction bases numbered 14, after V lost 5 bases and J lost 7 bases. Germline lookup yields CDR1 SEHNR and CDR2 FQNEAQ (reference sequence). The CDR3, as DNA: TGTGCCAGCAGCCCTCCCTTCGGGACAGCCTTTGAGCAGTACTTC. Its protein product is CASSPPFGTAFEQYF. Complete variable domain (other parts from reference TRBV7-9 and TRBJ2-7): DTGVSQNPRHKITKRGQNVTFRCDPISEHNRLYWYRQTLGQGPEFLTYFQNEAQLEKSRLLSDRFSAERPKGSFSTLEIQRTEQGDSAMYLCASSPPFGTAFEQYFGPGTRLTVT.

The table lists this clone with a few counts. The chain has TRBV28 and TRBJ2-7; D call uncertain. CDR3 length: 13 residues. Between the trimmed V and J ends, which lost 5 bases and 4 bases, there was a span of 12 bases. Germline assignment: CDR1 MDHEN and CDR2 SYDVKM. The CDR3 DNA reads TGTGCCAGCAGTCGGACCGCTGCGTACGAGCAGTACTTC. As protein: CASSRTAAYEQYF.

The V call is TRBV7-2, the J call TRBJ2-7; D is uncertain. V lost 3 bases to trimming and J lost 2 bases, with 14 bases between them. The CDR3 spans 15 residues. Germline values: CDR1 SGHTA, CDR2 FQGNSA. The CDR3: CASSFDHLPTYEQYF. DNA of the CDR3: TGTGCCAGCAGCTTTGACCATCTACCAACCTACGAGCAGTACTTC.

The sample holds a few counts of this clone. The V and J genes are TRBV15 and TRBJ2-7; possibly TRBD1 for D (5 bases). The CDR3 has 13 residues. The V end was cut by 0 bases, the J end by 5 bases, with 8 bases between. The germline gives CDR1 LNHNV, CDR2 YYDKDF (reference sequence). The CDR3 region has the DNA TGTGCCACCAGCAGAGATCAGGGTCACGAGCAGTACTTC. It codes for CATSRDQGHEQYF.

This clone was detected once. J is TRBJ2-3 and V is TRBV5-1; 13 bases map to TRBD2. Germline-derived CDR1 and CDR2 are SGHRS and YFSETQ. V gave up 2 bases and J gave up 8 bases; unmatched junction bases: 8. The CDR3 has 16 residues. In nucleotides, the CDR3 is TGCGCCAGCAGCTTAGGGTCCGGGACTAGCGGGATTACGCAGTATTTT. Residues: CASSLGSGTSGITQYF.

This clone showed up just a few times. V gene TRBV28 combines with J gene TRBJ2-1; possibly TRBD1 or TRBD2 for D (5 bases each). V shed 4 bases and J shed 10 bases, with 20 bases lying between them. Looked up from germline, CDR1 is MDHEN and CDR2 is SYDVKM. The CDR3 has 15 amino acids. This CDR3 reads CASSSPGAPVGEQFF. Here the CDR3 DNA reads TGTGCCAGCAGTTCGCCCGGGGCACCCGTCGGAGAGCAGTTCTTC.

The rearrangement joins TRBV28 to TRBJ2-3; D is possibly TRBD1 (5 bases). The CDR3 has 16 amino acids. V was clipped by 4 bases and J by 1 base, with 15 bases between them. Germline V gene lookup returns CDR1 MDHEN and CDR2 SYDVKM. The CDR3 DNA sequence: TGTGCCAGCAGTTCCAAGGGGTGGTTCGGCACAGATACGCAGTATTTT. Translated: CASSSKGWFGTDTQYF.

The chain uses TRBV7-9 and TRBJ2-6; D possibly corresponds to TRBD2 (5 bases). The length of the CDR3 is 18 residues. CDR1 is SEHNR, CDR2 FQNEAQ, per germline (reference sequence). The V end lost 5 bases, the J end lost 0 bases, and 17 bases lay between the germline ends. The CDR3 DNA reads TGTGCCAGCAGCCACCCATCGGGGTCGGTCTCTGGGGCCAACGTCCTGACTTTC. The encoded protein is CASSHPSGSVSGANVLTF.

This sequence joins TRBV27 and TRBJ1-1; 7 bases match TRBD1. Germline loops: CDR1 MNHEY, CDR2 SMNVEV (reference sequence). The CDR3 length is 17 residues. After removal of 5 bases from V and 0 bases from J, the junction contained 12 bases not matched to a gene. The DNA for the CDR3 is TGTGCCAGCAGTCCCAGACAGGGTTCGGATATGAACACTGAAGCTTTCTTT. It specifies CASSPRQGSDMNTEAFF.

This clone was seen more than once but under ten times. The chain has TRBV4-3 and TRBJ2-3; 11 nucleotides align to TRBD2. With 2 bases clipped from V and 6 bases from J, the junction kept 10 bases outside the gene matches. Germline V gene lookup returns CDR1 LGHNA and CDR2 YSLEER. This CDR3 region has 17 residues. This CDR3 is CASSQNSGRVAGDTQYF. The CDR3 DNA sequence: TGCGCCAGCAGCCAAAATAGCGGGAGGGTGGCTGGGGATACGCAGTATTTT.

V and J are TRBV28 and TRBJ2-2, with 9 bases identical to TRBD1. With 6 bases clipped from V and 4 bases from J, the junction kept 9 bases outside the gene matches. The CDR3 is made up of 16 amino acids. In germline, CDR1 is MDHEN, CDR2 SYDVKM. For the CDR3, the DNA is TGTGCCAGCAGAACCTCCGGGACAGGGACCACCGGGGAGCTGTTTTTT. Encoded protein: CASRTSGTGTTGELFF.

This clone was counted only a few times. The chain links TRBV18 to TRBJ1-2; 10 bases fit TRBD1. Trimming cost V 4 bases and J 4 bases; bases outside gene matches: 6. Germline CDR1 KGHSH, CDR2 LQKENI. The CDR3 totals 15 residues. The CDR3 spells CASSLRQGAIYGYTF. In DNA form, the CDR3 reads TGTGCCAGCTCACTCCGACAGGGGGCTATCTATGGCTACACCTTC.

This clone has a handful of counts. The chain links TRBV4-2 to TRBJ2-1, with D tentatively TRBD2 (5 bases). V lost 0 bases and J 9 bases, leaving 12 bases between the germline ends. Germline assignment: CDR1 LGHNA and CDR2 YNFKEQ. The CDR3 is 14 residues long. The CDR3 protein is CASSQDSGSGEQFF. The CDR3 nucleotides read TGTGCCAGCAGCCAAGATTCGGGGTCAGGTGAGCAGTTCTTC.

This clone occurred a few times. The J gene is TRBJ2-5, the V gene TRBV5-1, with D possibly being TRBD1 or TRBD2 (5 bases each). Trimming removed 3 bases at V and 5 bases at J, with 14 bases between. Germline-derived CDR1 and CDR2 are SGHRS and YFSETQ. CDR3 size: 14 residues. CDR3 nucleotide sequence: TGCGCCAGCAGCTCCGGGACCCCCGGGGAGACCCAGTACTTC. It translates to CASSSGTPGETQYF. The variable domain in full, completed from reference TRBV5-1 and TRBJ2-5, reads KAGVTQTPRYLIKTRGQQVTLSCSPISGHRSVSWYQQTPGQGLQFLFEYFSETQRNKGNFPGRFSGRQFSNSRSEMNVSTLELGDSALYLCASSSGTPGETQYFGPGTRLLVL.

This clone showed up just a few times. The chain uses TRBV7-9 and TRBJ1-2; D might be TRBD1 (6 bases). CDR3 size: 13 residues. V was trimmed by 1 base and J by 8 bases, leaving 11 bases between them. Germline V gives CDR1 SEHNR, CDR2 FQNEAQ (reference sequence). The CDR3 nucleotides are TGTGCCAGCAGCTTAGTAGGGGGTTTCGGCTACACCTTC. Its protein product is CASSLVGGFGYTF.

The CDR3 DNA is TGTGCCAGCAGCTTCCTCCAGGCTTACGAGCAGTACTTC. Its translation: CASSFLQAYEQYF. The chain has TRBV7-8 and TRBJ2-7, with no clear D. With 3 bases removed from V and 4 bases from J, the gap between germline ends came to 10 bases. The germline CDR1 and CDR2 sequences are SGHVS and FQNEAQ. This CDR3 is built from 13 residues. The whole variable domain, filled in from reference TRBV7-8 and TRBJ2-7, reads GAGVSQSPRYKVAKRGQDVALRCDPISGHVSLFWYQQALGQGPEFLTYFQNEAQLDKSGLPSDRFFAERPEGSVSTLKIQRTQQEDSAVYLCASSFLQAYEQYFGPGTRLTVT.

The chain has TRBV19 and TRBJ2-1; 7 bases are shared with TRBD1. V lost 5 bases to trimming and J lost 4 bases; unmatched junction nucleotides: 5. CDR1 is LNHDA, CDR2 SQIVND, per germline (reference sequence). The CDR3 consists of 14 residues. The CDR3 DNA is TGTGCCAGTAGTGTCGGGGACAGTTACAATGAGCAGTTCTTC. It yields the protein CASSVGDSYNEQFF.